What follows are 14 T cell receptor beta chains derived from one specimen sequenced in a study of cytotoxic CD8 clonotypes in ibrutinib-treated CLL. The data were produced by immunoSEQ multiplex PCR, yet TCRdb's version contains in-frame clones alone and is incomplete. The sample has 70,000 to 80,000 clones, 75% to 85% seen once. The starting material was PBMCs, obtained at disease progression, from a patient treated with ibrutinib. The source is a human donor with chronic lymphocytic leukemia.

J is TRBJ2-5 and V is TRBV13, with D unresolved. Per germline, CDR1 PRHDT and CDR2 FYEKMQ (reference sequence). The CDR3 totals 13 residues. V was trimmed by 4 bases and J by 9 bases, leaving 15 bases between them. The CDR3 nucleotides read TGTGCCAGCAGCTCCGCCGGGTTGTGGGCCCAGTACTTC. The encoded protein is CASSSAGLWAQYF.

The chain carries TRBV27 and TRBJ2-1; either TRBD1 or TRBD2 may supply D (5 bases each). V was clipped by 0 bases and J by 10 bases, with 13 bases between them. The length of the CDR3 is 14 residues. Germline CDR1 is MNHEY and CDR2 is SMNVEV (reference sequence). The CDR3 is CASSLSGGNWEQFF. In nucleotides, the CDR3 is TGTGCCAGCAGTTTATCTGGGGGAAACTGGGAGCAGTTCTTC.

CDR3 nucleotides: TGTGCCAGCAGCCAAGGACAGGGATCCTACGAGCAGTACTTC. Encoded protein: CASSQGQGSYEQYF. The chain joins TRBV4-2 to TRBJ2-7, with 7 bases matching TRBD1. Germline lookup yields CDR1 LGHNA and CDR2 YNFKEQ. CDR3 length: 14 residues. The junction had 1 base not matched to a gene; V was cut back by 1 base and J by 1 base.

This clone was seen just once. CDR3 DNA: TGCGCCAGCAGCTTACTAGGGAGCTCCTACGAGCAGTACTTC. It yields the protein CASSLLGSSYEQYF. The chain recombines TRBV5-1 with TRBJ2-7; a weak D match, TRBD2 (5 bases). Trimming took off 2 bases at V and 0 bases at J, with 9 bases between the two ends. This CDR3 has 14 residues. Germline V gene lookup returns CDR1 SGHRS and CDR2 YFSETQ. Variable domain in full (rest from reference TRBV5-1 and TRBJ2-7): KAGVTQTPRYLIKTRGQQVTLSCSPISGHRSVSWYQQTPGQGLQFLFEYFSETQRNKGNFPGRFSGRQFSNSRSEMNVSTLELGDSALYLCASSLLGSSYEQYFGPGTRLTVT.

The J gene is TRBJ1-2, the V gene TRBV30; 7 bases map to TRBD1. Trimming at V came to 1 base and at J to 5 bases, leaving 1 base not matched to a gene. The germline V gene has CDR1 GTSNPN and CDR2 SVGIG (reference sequence). The CDR3 has 12 residues. The DNA of the CDR3 is TGTGCCTGGAGTGGCAGGGGGTATGGCTACACCTTC. Its translation: CAWSGRGYGYTF.

This chain joins TRBV5-1 and TRBJ2-2, with no clear D. CDR1 is SGHRS and CDR2 is YFSETQ in the germline V gene. Between the trimmed V and J ends, which lost 2 bases and 0 bases, there was a span of 5 bases. The CDR3 extends over 14 amino acids. The CDR3 bases are TGCGCCAGCAGCTTTCAGCCGAACACCGGGGAGCTGTTTTTT. Its translation is CASSFQPNTGELFF. The entire variable domain, with the rest obtained from reference TRBV5-1 and TRBJ2-2, is as follows: KAGVTQTPRYLIKTRGQQVTLSCSPISGHRSVSWYQQTPGQGLQFLFEYFSETQRNKGNFPGRFSGRQFSNSRSEMNVSTLELGDSALYLCASSFQPNTGELFFGEGSRLTVL.

The rearrangement uses TRBV7-9 and TRBJ2-3; 10 bases match TRBD2. CDR3 length: 17 amino acids. In germline, CDR1 is SEHNR, CDR2 FQNEAQ (reference sequence). The V and J ends lost 1 base and 2 bases, in that order; junction bases with no gene match: 6. The CDR3 reads CASSLGPSGGATDTQYF. CDR3 nucleotide sequence: TGTGCCAGCAGCTTAGGCCCCAGCGGGGGGGCCACAGATACGCAGTATTTT.

V usage is TRBV29-1 and J usage is TRBJ1-2; D is ambiguous. CDR3 length equals 13 residues. V shed 6 bases and J shed 6 bases, with 17 bases lying between them. Looked up from germline, CDR1 is SQVTM and CDR2 is ANQGSEA. The CDR3 loop is CSVLYGWVDGYTF. The CDR3 region has the DNA TGCAGCGTCCTGTACGGGTGGGTCGATGGCTACACCTTC.

The chain joins TRBV5-1 to TRBJ2-1; 7 bases are a match to TRBD1. CDR3 length equals 14 residues. CDR1 is SGHRS and CDR2 is YFSETQ in the germline V gene. Trimming at V came to 4 bases and at J to 0 bases, leaving 1 base not matched to a gene. The CDR3 DNA reads TGCGCCAGCAGCCGGGACAGCTCCTACAATGAGCAGTTCTTC. Amino acid sequence: CASSRDSSYNEQFF.

The chain combines TRBV7-6 with TRBJ1-4; D gene unclear. This CDR3 is built from 13 residues. Germline loops: CDR1 SGHVS, CDR2 FNYEAQ. With 5 bases removed from V and 7 bases from J, the gap between germline ends came to 11 bases. The CDR3 protein is CASSQMSSEKLFF. In DNA, the CDR3 is TGTGCCAGCAGCCAAATGAGTAGTGAAAAACTGTTTTTT.

This clone turned up a few times. The V gene is TRBV2, the J gene TRBJ2-1, with 12 bases identical to TRBD2. V lost 5 bases, J lost 6 bases, and 8 bases stayed unmatched. Germline values: CDR1 SNHLY, CDR2 FYNNEI. The CDR3 is made up of 16 amino acids. The CDR3 DNA reads TGTGCCAGCAGTCAGCCGACTAGCGGGGGAGGCAATGAGCAGTTCTTC. Translating it yields CASSQPTSGGGNEQFF. The whole variable domain, remainder taken from reference TRBV2 and TRBJ2-1, is EPEVTQTPSHQVTQMGQEVILRCVPISNHLYFYWYRQILGQKVEFLVSFYNNEISEKSEIFDDQFSVERPDGSNFTLKIRSTKLEDSAMYFCASSQPTSGGGNEQFFGPGTRLTVL.

This clone was detected a few times. The CDR3 DNA reads TGTGCCAGCAGCTTAGTGACCGGAAACTATGGCTACACCTTC. Translating it yields CASSLVTGNYGYTF. This chain joins TRBV7-9 and TRBJ1-2; D is unresolved. Germline CDR1 SEHNR, CDR2 FQNEAQ (reference sequence). The CDR3 runs 14 residues. The V gene lost 1 base and the J gene lost 2 bases, with 8 bases spanning the gap.

This chain connects TRBV5-1 to TRBJ2-1; D might be TRBD1 or TRBD2, each matching 5 bases. V was clipped by 6 bases and J by 0 bases, with 16 bases between them. CDR1 and CDR2 from the germline V gene are SGHRS and YFSETQ. This CDR3 spans 16 amino acids. CDR3 in amino acids: CASNTLGRSSYNEQFF. The CDR3 DNA reads TGCGCCAGCAACACTTTGGGACGGAGCTCCTACAATGAGCAGTTCTTC.

This clone turned up a few times. J is TRBJ2-3 and V is TRBV5-4, with 7 nucleotides matching TRBD2. CDR1 and CDR2 from the germline V gene are SGHNT and YYREEE (reference sequence). Trimming at V came to 4 bases and at J to 3 bases, leaving 8 bases not matched to a gene. The length of the CDR3 is 15 residues. CDR3: CASSRGGDGTDTQYF. The CDR3, as DNA: TGTGCCAGCAGCCGGGGAGGGGATGGTACAGATACGCAGTATTTT.